These 30 T cell receptor beta chains originate from one sample sequenced in a study of blood T cell repertoires in COVID-19. Repertoires were generated with immunoSEQ multiplex PCR, while TCRdb's copy carries only in-frame clones and drops some. The data show some 96,000 clones, approximately 90% seen once. Sequenced sample: peripheral blood. These receptors all come from a man between 60 and 75 years old with acute or convalescent COVID-19.

The chain has TRBV19 and TRBJ2-1; the match to TRBD2 covers 9 bases. Germline V gives CDR1 LNHDA, CDR2 SQIVND (reference sequence). This CDR3 region has 14 residues. V shed 7 bases and J 3 bases; nucleotides not matched to a gene: 4. The CDR3 nucleotides are TGTGCCAGTACCCCAGCGGGGGGCTACAATGAGCAGTTCTTC. It translates to CASTPAGGYNEQFF.

The V call is TRBV20-1, the J call TRBJ2-7; unclear D gene. The CDR3 is 11 amino acids. Germline V gene sequence: CDR1 DFQATT, CDR2 SNEGSKA (reference sequence). V was trimmed by 3 bases and J by 6 bases, leaving 9 bases between them. This chain's CDR3 is CSASGSGEQYF. The CDR3 region has the DNA TGCAGTGCTAGTGGGTCGGGCGAGCAGTACTTC.

V and J are TRBV5-4 and TRBJ2-2, with 9 bases that match TRBD1. The CDR3 is 15 residues long. V was pared by 3 bases and J by 5 bases, with 5 bases of the junction left unmatched. Germline CDR1 and CDR2: SGHNT and YYREEE (reference sequence). This CDR3 reads CASSSGQGWTGELFF. For the CDR3, the DNA is TGTGCCAGCAGCTCGGGACAGGGATGGACCGGGGAGCTGTTTTTT.

This chain connects TRBV27 to TRBJ1-1; 12 bases match TRBD1. Germline CDR1 MNHEY, CDR2 SMNVEV (reference sequence). This CDR3 region has 16 residues. V gave up 5 bases and J gave up 4 bases; unmatched junction bases: 8. This CDR3 is CASSTFPGQGATEAFF. CDR3 in DNA: TGTGCCAGCAGTACATTCCCGGGACAGGGGGCCACTGAAGCTTTCTTT.

This sequence joins TRBV5-8 and TRBJ1-4, with 11 nucleotides matching TRBD1. The ends lost 4 bases at V and 0 bases at J; junction bases unmatched: 2. CDR1 is SGHTS, CDR2 YDEGEE, per germline. The CDR3 is made up of 16 amino acids. CDR3 sequence reads: CASSGQGAATNEKLFF. The CDR3 bases are TGTGCCAGCAGCGGACAGGGGGCGGCAACTAATGAAAAACTGTTTTTT.

The chain has TRBV6-5 and TRBJ1-6; D is uncertain. In germline, CDR1 is MNHEY, CDR2 SVGAGI. Trimming took 8 bases from V and 8 from J, leaving 13 bases between them. This CDR3 is 13 amino acids long. DNA of the CDR3: TGTGCCAGCCAGGTATTAATACATTCACCCCTCCACTTT. It encodes CASQVLIHSPLHF.

The chain combines TRBV29-1 with TRBJ2-7, with TRBD1 matching 9 bases. The CDR3 consists of 13 residues. Per germline, CDR1 SQVTM and CDR2 ANQGSEA. The junction had 5 bases not matched to a gene; V was cut back by 6 bases and J by 2 bases. The CDR3 region has the DNA TGCAGCGTCTCGACAGGGGGACCCTACGAGCAGTACTTC. Its translation is CSVSTGGPYEQYF.

The rearrangement joins TRBV6-5 to TRBJ1-1; the D gene is possibly TRBD1 (6 bases). CDR1 is MNHEY and CDR2 is SVGAGI in the germline V gene. This CDR3 spans 16 amino acids. Between the trimmed V and J ends, which lost 2 bases and 2 bases, there was a span of 15 bases. CDR3 sequence: CASSYSGWGLNTEAFF. The CDR3 DNA reads as TGTGCCAGCAGTTACAGTGGTTGGGGGCTCAACACTGAAGCTTTCTTT.

This clone came up a few times. V is TRBV7-2 and J is TRBJ1-1, with D possibly being TRBD1 (5 bases). Germline CDR1 is SGHTA and CDR2 is FQGNSA. Trimming shortened V by 0 bases and J by 1 base, and 6 bases separated the two germline ends. The CDR3 has 14 residues. This CDR3 is CASSLAGANTEAFF. In DNA form, the CDR3 reads TGTGCCAGCAGCTTAGCAGGGGCGAACACTGAAGCTTTCTTT.

This clone was detected once. The gene calls are TRBV4-2 and TRBJ1-1, with 8 bases matching TRBD1. The CDR3 consists of 19 residues. Losses at the gene ends were 4 bases for V and 0 bases for J; bases not matched to a gene: 16. Germline-derived CDR1 and CDR2 are LGHNA and YNFKEQ. The CDR3 DNA follows: TGTGCCAGCAGCCGCGGGACAGGCCTTCAGACCCTATTGAACACTGAAGCTTTCTTT. Its translation: CASSRGTGLQTLLNTEAFF.

V gene TRBV7-2 combines with J gene TRBJ1-2; D call uncertain. CDR3 length: 13 residues. CDR1 SGHTA and CDR2 FQGNSA come from the germline V gene. With 0 bases removed from V and 6 bases from J, the gap between germline ends came to 8 bases. CDR3 coding DNA: TGTGCCAGCAGCTTAGCCCTCCGGGATGGCTACACCTTC. It encodes CASSLALRDGYTF.

This clone showed up just once. V and J are TRBV2 and TRBJ2-1; a possible D gene is TRBD1 (6 bases). The CDR3 totals 16 residues. The germline gives CDR1 SNHLY, CDR2 FYNNEI. V lost 6 bases and J lost 4, with 19 bases in between. The CDR3 sequence: CASRGPRDKGYNEQFF. The CDR3 bases are TGTGCCAGCAGGGGACCGAGGGACAAGGGATACAATGAGCAGTTCTTC.

The chain uses TRBV6-1 and TRBJ2-7; 7 bases are a match to TRBD2. CDR3 length: 14 residues. The germline gives CDR1 MNHNS, CDR2 SASEGT. V dropped 3 bases and J dropped 2; count of bases not matched to a gene: 4. The CDR3 DNA sequence: TGTGCCAGCAGTGACCACAGCGGGACCTACGAGCAGTACGTC. Protein product: CASSDHSGTYEQYV.

The V gene is TRBV2, the J gene TRBJ2-7, with 8 bases lining up with TRBD2. This CDR3 is 12 amino acids long. CDR1 and CDR2 (germline): SNHLY, FYNNEI. With V trimmed by 11 bases and J by 3 bases, 6 bases remained unmatched. CDR3 sequence: CAGGRQIYEQYV. Here the CDR3 DNA reads TGTGCCGGCGGGAGGCAGATCTACGAGCAGTACGTC.

This clone came up once. This rearrangement joins TRBV19 to TRBJ1-1, with 7 bases that match TRBD1. The CDR3 consists of 16 residues. J lost 0 bases, V lost 6 bases, and 10 bases had no gene match. Germline CDR1 is LNHDA and CDR2 is SQIVND (reference sequence). CDR3 protein: CASRNRGLVMNTEAFF. The CDR3 region has the DNA TGTGCCAGTAGAAACAGGGGTCTTGTAATGAACACTGAAGCTTTCTTT.

This clone was seen a single time. The J gene is TRBJ1-1, the V gene TRBV25-1; D is ambiguous. The CDR3 has 13 amino acids. The V end lost 7 bases, the J end lost 2 bases, and 11 bases lay between the germline ends. Germline assignment: CDR1 MGHDK and CDR2 SYGVNS. The CDR3 nucleotides are TGTGCCAGCACCCGGGATTCCAACACTGAAGCTTTCTTT. This sequence encodes CASTRDSNTEAFF.

The chain couples TRBV2 to TRBJ2-3; 9 bases are shared with TRBD2. The germline CDR1 and CDR2 sequences are SNHLY and FYNNEI. J lost 4 bases, V lost 7 bases, and 12 bases had no gene match. The CDR3 runs to 16 residues. The CDR3 DNA sequence: TGTGCCAGCACCCTAAGGAGGGCGGGGGGGCCAGATACGCAGTATTTT. Amino acid sequence: CASTLRRAGGPDTQYF. Complete variable domain (other parts from reference TRBV2 and TRBJ2-3): EPEVTQTPSHQVTQMGQEVILRCVPISNHLYFYWYRQILGQKVEFLVSFYNNEISEKSEIFDDQFSVERPDGSNFTLKIRSTKLEDSAMYFCASTLRRAGGPDTQYFGPGTRLTVL.

V gene TRBV28 combines with J gene TRBJ1-5; 8 bases fit TRBD1. The CDR3 consists of 15 residues. V gave up 5 bases and J gave up 6 bases; unmatched junction bases: 9. CDR1 and CDR2 (germline): MDHEN, SYDVKM. CDR3 amino acids: CASSPNGQGGQPQHF. The CDR3 region has the DNA TGTGCCAGCAGTCCAAACGGACAGGGAGGTCAGCCCCAGCATTTT.

The V and J genes are TRBV2 and TRBJ1-5, with a weak D call TRBD1 (5 bases). Germline V gives CDR1 SNHLY, CDR2 FYNNEI. The CDR3 is made up of 15 amino acids. The V end lost 8 bases, the J end lost 7 bases, and 21 bases lay between the germline ends. The CDR3 loop reads CASLEGRAIGQPQHF. CDR3 DNA: TGTGCCAGCCTGGAAGGCAGGGCGATCGGGCAGCCCCAGCATTTT.

The rearrangement uses TRBV2 and TRBJ2-7, with a possible D match to TRBD2 (6 bases). This CDR3 is built from 11 residues. The germline gives CDR1 SNHLY, CDR2 FYNNEI. Deletions cut 8 bases from V and 8 bases from J, with 13 bases between. CDR3 sequence: CASGRDPKQYF. In nucleotides, the CDR3 is TGTGCCAGCGGGCGGGACCCTAAGCAGTACTTC.

V is TRBV10-3 and J is TRBJ1-1; possible D gene TRBD1, 5 bases. The CDR3 has 14 residues. Germline CDR1 and CDR2: ENHRY and SYGVKD. V was cut by 7 bases and J by 3 bases, with 15 bases left in between. The CDR3 reads CAIKPQGFDTEAFF. CDR3 bases: TGTGCCATCAAACCCCAGGGATTCGACACTGAAGCTTTCTTT.

This clone was seen just once. V is TRBV5-1 and J is TRBJ1-3; a weak D match, TRBD1 (6 bases). The V gene's germline CDR1 is SGHRS and CDR2 YFSETQ. V was trimmed by 4 bases and J by 4 bases, leaving 15 bases between them. The CDR3 is 15 amino acids. CDR3 nucleotide sequence: TGCGCCAGCAGCAGCGGGACGGGGGCAGGAAACACCATATATTTT. Its translation is CASSSGTGAGNTIYF.

The V gene is TRBV3-1 (or the pseudogene TRBV3-2), the J gene TRBJ2-5; possible D gene TRBD2, 5 bases. Germline V gene lookup returns CDR1 LGHDT and CDR2 YNNKEL (reference sequence). This CDR3 spans 13 amino acids. Trimming left V 7 bases short and J 6 bases short, with 15 bases between. Written as DNA, the CDR3 is TGTGCCAGCACCCCTGCGGTAGCGAAGACCCAGTACTTC. Translated: CASTPAVAKTQYF.

V and J are TRBV10-3 and TRBJ1-2; TRBD1 aligns across 7 bases. CDR1 is ENHRY, CDR2 SYGVKD, per germline. The junction had 9 bases not matched to a gene; V was cut back by 8 bases and J by 6 bases. The CDR3 consists of 13 residues. The CDR3 reads CAIQETGDDGYTF. The CDR3 DNA reads as TGTGCCATCCAAGAAACAGGGGACGATGGCTACACCTTC.

The chain is built from TRBV7-2 and TRBJ2-3; D perhaps matches TRBD1 (6 bases). V was trimmed by 4 bases and J by 2 bases, leaving 10 bases between them. Germline assignment: CDR1 SGHTA and CDR2 FQGNSA. This CDR3 is 14 amino acids long. CDR3 amino acids: CASSWGQYTDTQYF. In nucleotides, the CDR3 is TGTGCCAGCAGCTGGGGACAATACACAGATACGCAGTATTTT.

The chain employs TRBV7-9 and TRBJ2-2; 9 nucleotides align to TRBD2. Trimming took 4 bases from V and 0 from J; bases not matched to a gene: 12. This CDR3 has 19 residues. Germline V gene data show CDR1 as SEHNR and CDR2 as FQNEAQ (reference sequence). The CDR3 protein is CASSSPPGSGGSNTGELFF. Here the CDR3 DNA reads TGTGCCAGCAGCTCCCCACCTGGCAGCGGGGGGTCGAACACCGGGGAGCTGTTTTTT. The full variable domain, rest sourced from reference TRBV7-9 and TRBJ2-2, is DTGVSQNPRHKITKRGQNVTFRCDPISEHNRLYWYRQTLGQGPEFLTYFQNEAQLEKSRLLSDRFSAERPKGSFSTLEIQRTEQGDSAMYLCASSSPPGSGGSNTGELFFGEGSRLTVL.

J is TRBJ2-3 and V is TRBV5-1; TRBD2 aligns across 7 bases. CDR3 size: 15 residues. The germline V gene has CDR1 SGHRS and CDR2 YFSETQ. V was clipped by 6 bases and J by 6 bases; unmatched bases: 13. The CDR3 loop is CASTDSGTIGDTQYF. CDR3 coding DNA: TGCGCCAGCACCGATTCCGGGACTATCGGGGATACGCAGTATTTT. Full variable domain (rest looked up from reference TRBV5-1 and TRBJ2-3): KAGVTQTPRYLIKTRGQQVTLSCSPISGHRSVSWYQQTPGQGLQFLFEYFSETQRNKGNFPGRFSGRQFSNSRSEMNVSTLELGDSALYLCASTDSGTIGDTQYFGPGTRLTVL.

V gene TRBV7-2 combines with J gene TRBJ1-2, with 7 bases that match TRBD1. V dropped 5 bases and J dropped 7; count of bases not matched to a gene: 7. Germline CDR1 SGHTA, CDR2 FQGNSA. The CDR3 contains 13 residues. For the CDR3, the DNA is TGTGCCAGCAGCCGTGACAGGGAATCTGGCTACACCTTC. Its translation is CASSRDRESGYTF.

The rearrangement links TRBV6-5 to TRBJ1-3, with 8 nucleotides matching TRBD1. Per the germline V gene, CDR1 is MNHEY and CDR2 is SVGAGI. Losses at the gene ends were 7 bases for V and 2 bases for J; bases not matched to a gene: 7. The CDR3 is 15 residues long. CDR3 sequence (DNA): TGTGCCAGCACCAAGGACAGGGTGGCTGGAAACACCATATATTTT. It is translated as CASTKDRVAGNTIYF.

This chain joins TRBV6-5 and TRBJ2-3, with 8 bases matching TRBD2. The CDR3 consists of 15 residues. The J segment lost 4 bases and the V segment lost 2 bases, leaving 5 bases of the junction unmatched. CDR1 is MNHEY and CDR2 is SVGAGI in the germline V gene. CDR3 in DNA: TGTGCCAGCAGTTACACGGGGGGGAACTCAGATACGCAGTATTTT. It encodes CASSYTGGNSDTQYF.